The clone carrying this T cell receptor (beta chain) was detected once. As yet, its antigen is unknown. This entry is derived from a study of cytomegalovirus exposure and HLA in healthy donors. As for the study in general: Just over 80% of 398 genotyped donors fell in the Caucasian-associated ancestry cluster.

Primers: 60 Vbeta forward and 13 Jbeta reverse. Clones were read by immunoSEQ multiplex PCR, and TCRdb kept only the in-frame ones, dropping some. The sample records over 75,000 clones, over 60% being singletons. The V gene's germline CDR1 is SGHTA and CDR2 FQGNSA. V was pared by 3 bases and J by 1 base, with 7 bases of the junction left unmatched. This CDR3 has 16 amino acids. Study results and caveats: In a later analysis, HLA-associated TCR beta chains were more clonally expanded than equally common others.

This receptor was obtained from a female donor in good health and CMV-seronegative. The rearrangement joins TRBV7-2 to TRBJ2-5; TRBD1 matches 8 bases. Input material: PBMCs. Here the CDR3 reads CASSFRDRLIQETQYF. CDR3 nucleotides: TGTGCCAGCAGCTTTAGGGACAGGTTAATCCAAGAGACCCAGTACTTC.